The present entry profiles one T cell receptor (beta chain) with its context. The sample is drawn from a study of radiotherapy plus CTLA-4 blockade in lung cancer. Libraries were prepared by immunoSEQ multiplex PCR; TCRdb keeps only in-frame clonotypes and omits some of them. This sample carries 65,000 to 90,000 clones, 87% of them seen once, and the ten largest clones take over 35%. The CDR3 length is 13 residues. CDR1 and CDR2 from the germline V gene are SGHTA and FQGNSA. Germline trimming cut 5 bases from V and 5 bases from J; bases unmatched to any gene: 5. The specimen was peripheral blood, collected from a patient treated with radiotherapy plus ipilimumab. This chain links TRBV7-2 with TRBJ1-1, with 7 bases lining up with TRBD1. The clonotype was recovered from a human donor with non-small cell lung cancer that progressed on radiotherapy plus ipilimumab. The CDR3 DNA sequence: TGTGCCAGCAGCGTAGACAGGGCTACTGAAGCTTTCTTT. Translation: CASSVDRATEAFF.